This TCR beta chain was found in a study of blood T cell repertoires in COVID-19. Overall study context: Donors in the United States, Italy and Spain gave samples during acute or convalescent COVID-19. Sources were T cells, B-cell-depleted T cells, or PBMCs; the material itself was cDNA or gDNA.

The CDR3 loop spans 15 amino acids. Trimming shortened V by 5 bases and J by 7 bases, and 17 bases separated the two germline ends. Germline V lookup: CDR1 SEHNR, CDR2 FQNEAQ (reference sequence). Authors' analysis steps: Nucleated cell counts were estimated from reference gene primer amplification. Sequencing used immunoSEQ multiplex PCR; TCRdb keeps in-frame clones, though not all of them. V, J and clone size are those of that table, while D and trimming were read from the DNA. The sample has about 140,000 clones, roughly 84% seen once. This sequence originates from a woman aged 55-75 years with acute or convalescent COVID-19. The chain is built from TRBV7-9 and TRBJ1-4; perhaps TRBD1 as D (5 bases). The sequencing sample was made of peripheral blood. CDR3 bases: TGTGCCAGCAGCCCGTCTTCGCAGGGTGGTGAAAAACTGTTTTTT. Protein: CASSPSSQGGEKLFF.